The 3 T cell receptor beta chains presented below share a single source sample, sequenced in a study of shared clonotypes between healthy human individuals. Repertoires were generated with immunoSEQ multiplex PCR, while TCRdb's copy carries only in-frame clones and drops some. Among 2,100,000 or so clones, approximately 95% were seen once, and the ten largest hold 0.13%. The sequenced material came from naive CD4+ T cells sorted from blood. Subset indicated: CD45RA+ positively selected. These receptors all stem from a man between 18 and 29 years old in good health.

The chain has TRBV19 and TRBJ2-3; TRBD1 matches 7 bases. The CDR3 covers 14 residues. V was clipped by 5 bases and J by 3 bases; unmatched bases: 5. Germline V gene sequence: CDR1 LNHDA, CDR2 SQIVND (reference sequence). For the CDR3, the DNA is TGTGCCAGTAGTTCGACAGGGAAGACAGATACGCAGTATTTT. It specifies CASSSTGKTDTQYF.

The J gene is TRBJ1-4, the V gene TRBV28; the D gene is possibly TRBD1 (5 bases). Germline V gene data show CDR1 as MDHEN and CDR2 as SYDVKM. CDR3 length equals 15 residues. With 5 bases removed from V and 5 bases from J, the gap between germline ends came to 15 bases. CDR3 DNA sequence: TGTGCCAGCAGTGCCGGGGGACCTCCAAATGAAAAACTGTTTTTT. The encoded protein is CASSAGGPPNEKLFF.

In nucleotides, the CDR3 is TGTGCCAGCAGAGGGAGGGGCCGTTCTGACAGGGAGACTAATTCACCCCTCCACTTT. Translation: CASRGRGRSDRETNSPLHF. The rearrangement uses TRBV2 and TRBJ1-6; TRBD1 matches 7 bases. Per germline, CDR1 SNHLY and CDR2 FYNNEI. The CDR3 has 19 amino acids. V was pared by 6 bases and J by 6 bases, with 20 bases of the junction left unmatched.